Shown below are 8 T cell receptor beta chains from a single sample sequenced in a study of glioma-infiltrating T cells after dendritic cell vaccination. Time point defined: after dendritic cell vaccination, including at tumor progression/relapse. TCRdb's copy holds only in-frame clones and misses some; the assay was immunoSEQ multiplex PCR. Here the sample spans 65,000 or so clones, around 86% being singletons. The material was blood, obtained after dendritic cell vaccination. Receptors originate from a human donor with glioblastoma.

The chain uses TRBV10-1 and TRBJ2-5, with TRBD2 matching 8 bases. The length of the CDR3 is 18 residues. Losses at the gene ends were 0 bases for V and 1 base for J; bases not matched to a gene: 10. Germline V lookup: CDR1 WNHNN, CDR2 SYGVQD (reference sequence). The CDR3 here is CASSESIGLAGIQETQYF. CDR3 coding DNA: TGCGCCAGCAGTGAGTCGATAGGGTTAGCGGGGATCCAAGAGACCCAGTACTTC.

The chain uses TRBV5-4 and TRBJ2-5; 7 bases agree with TRBD2. The ends lost 3 bases at V and 2 bases at J; junction bases unmatched: 4. Germline CDR1 is SGHNT and CDR2 is YYREEE (reference sequence). CDR3 length equals 14 residues. The CDR3 DNA is TGTGCCAGCAGCTCTCTAGCGGAACAAGAGACCCAGTACTTC. It codes for CASSSLAEQETQYF.

The CDR3 spells CASSRDRGNEKLFF. CDR3 coding DNA: TGTGCCAGCAGCCGGGACAGGGGTAATGAAAAACTGTTTTTT. The rearrangement joins TRBV6-6 to TRBJ1-4, with 10 bases lining up with TRBD1. Germline CDR1 is MNHNY and CDR2 is SVGAGI (reference sequence). This CDR3 spans 14 amino acids. V shed 6 bases, J shed 4 bases, and the junction held 2 bases outside the gene matches.

The chain is built from TRBV19 and TRBJ2-1, with TRBD1 matching over 9 bases. Germline CDR1 reads LNHDA; CDR2 reads SQIVND (reference sequence). This CDR3 has 15 amino acids. Losses at the gene ends were 7 bases for V and 6 bases for J; bases not matched to a gene: 10. The CDR3 coding sequence is TGTGCCAGTACCACCGGGACAGGGAGAGTCAATGAGCAGTTCTTC. Translation: CASTTGTGRVNEQFF.

The V and J genes are TRBV5-4 and TRBJ1-2; no clear D. Trimming stripped 0 bases from V and 8 bases from J, with 11 bases between. Germline CDR1 reads SGHNT; CDR2 reads YYREEE (reference sequence). This CDR3 spans 13 amino acids. CDR3 residues: CASSLAAPGGYTF. In nucleotides, the CDR3 is TGTGCCAGCAGCTTGGCGGCCCCAGGAGGCTACACCTTC.

The chain uses TRBV6-1 and TRBJ2-7; TRBD2 matches 14 bases. This CDR3 contains 15 residues. Losses at the gene ends were 6 bases for V and 5 bases for J; bases not matched to a gene: 6. Germline loops: CDR1 MNHNS, CDR2 SASEGT. CDR3 sequence (DNA): TGTGCCAGCAGAGGACTAGCGGGAGGTCGCGACGAGCAGTACTTC. Translation gives CASRGLAGGRDEQYF.

The chain carries TRBV4-1 and TRBJ2-5, with D tentatively TRBD1 (6 bases). V was clipped by 3 bases and J by 0 bases, with 14 bases between them. Germline V lookup: CDR1 MGHRA, CDR2 YSYEKL. The CDR3 sequence is 16 residues long. The CDR3 region has the DNA TGCGCCAGCAGCCACAAAGACAGGTTATACCAAGAGACCCAGTACTTC. This sequence encodes CASSHKDRLYQETQYF.

The CDR3 region is CASSSTELYQETQYF. The CDR3 coding sequence is TGTGCCAGCAGTTCAACAGAACTCTATCAAGAGACCCAGTACTTC. This sequence joins TRBV28 and TRBJ2-5; D uncertain. Trimming took 4 bases from V and 2 from J, leaving 14 bases between them. Germline assignment: CDR1 MDHEN and CDR2 SYDVKM. CDR3 length: 15 amino acids.